What follows is one T cell receptor beta chain and its context. What it recognizes is unknown. The sample is drawn from a study of cytomegalovirus exposure and HLA in healthy donors. Findings of the study overall: A later analysis found TCR association rates differed by HLA locus, highest for DRB1 and lowest for HLA-C.

60 Vbeta and 13 Jbeta primers were used in PCR. Repertoires were generated with immunoSEQ multiplex PCR, while TCRdb's copy carries only in-frame clones and drops some. In the table there are some 98,000 clones, roughly four fifths of which are singletons. V trimming: 5 bases; J trimming: 3 bases; junction bases outside the gene matches: 8. The CDR3 has 16 amino acids. Germline CDR1 is LNHDA and CDR2 is SQIVND (reference sequence). The sequence was obtained from a female donor in good health and CMV-seropositive. V usage is TRBV19 and J usage is TRBJ2-3; 10 bases line up with TRBD2. The sample was PBMCs. The DNA for the CDR3 is TGTGCCAGTAGTCCAACCGGGACTAGCGAAACAGATACGCAGTATTTT. Amino acids: CASSPTGTSETDTQYF.